This TCR beta chain was observed in a study of graft-versus-host responses after intestinal transplantation. Germline V gives CDR1 SGHTA, CDR2 FQGNSA. CDR3 length equals 15 residues. Between the trimmed V and J ends, which lost 1 base and 6 bases, there was a span of 13 bases. Details on this clone: Its target is unknown.

Only in-frame clones appear in the TCRdb table, and some are missing; sequencing was by immunoSEQ multiplex PCR. This table has 100,000 to 140,000 clones, approximately 90% appearing once. The chain uses TRBV7-2 and TRBJ2-1; D might be TRBD1 or TRBD2, each matching 6 bases. This TCR was recovered from a human donor who was the organ donor for an intestinal transplant. The sequencing used unstimulated CD4+ T cells sorted from spleen or lymph node cells, collected before transplant. Here the CDR3 reads CASSLVRGAGNEQFF. As DNA, the CDR3 is TGTGCCAGCAGCTTAGTGAGGGGGGCGGGCAATGAGCAGTTCTTC.